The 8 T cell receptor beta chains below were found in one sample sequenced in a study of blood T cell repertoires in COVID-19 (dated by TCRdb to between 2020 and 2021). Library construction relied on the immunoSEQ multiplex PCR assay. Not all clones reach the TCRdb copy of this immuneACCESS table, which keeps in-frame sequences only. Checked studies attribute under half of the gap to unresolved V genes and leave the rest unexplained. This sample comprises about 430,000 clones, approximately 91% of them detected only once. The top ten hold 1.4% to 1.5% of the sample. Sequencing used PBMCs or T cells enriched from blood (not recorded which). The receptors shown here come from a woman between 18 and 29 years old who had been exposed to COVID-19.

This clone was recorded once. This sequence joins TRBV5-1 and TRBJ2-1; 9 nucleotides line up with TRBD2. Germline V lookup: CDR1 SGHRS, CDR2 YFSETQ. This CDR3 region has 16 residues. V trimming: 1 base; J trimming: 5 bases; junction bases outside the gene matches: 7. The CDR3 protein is CASSLMGGRGDNEQFF. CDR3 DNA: TGCGCCAGCAGCTTGATGGGCGGGAGGGGTGACAATGAGCAGTTCTTC.

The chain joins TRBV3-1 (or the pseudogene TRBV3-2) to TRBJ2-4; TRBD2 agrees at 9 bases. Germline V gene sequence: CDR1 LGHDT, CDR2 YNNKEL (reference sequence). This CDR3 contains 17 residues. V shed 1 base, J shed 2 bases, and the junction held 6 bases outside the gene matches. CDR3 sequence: CASSQGGGGATKNIQYF. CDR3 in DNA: TGTGCCAGCAGCCAAGGTGGCGGGGGGGCCACCAAAAACATTCAGTACTTC.

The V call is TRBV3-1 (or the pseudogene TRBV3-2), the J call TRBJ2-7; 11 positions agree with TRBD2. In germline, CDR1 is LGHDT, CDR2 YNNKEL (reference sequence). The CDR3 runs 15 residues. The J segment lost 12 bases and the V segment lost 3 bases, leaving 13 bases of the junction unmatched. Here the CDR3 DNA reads TGTGCCAGCAGCCAGGGCATCCTAGCGGGAGGAGGATGGTACTTC. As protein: CASSQGILAGGGWYF.

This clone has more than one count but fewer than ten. The CDR3 sequence: CASSRQGMSHYEQYF. The CDR3 DNA sequence: TGTGCCAGCAGCCGACAGGGGATGTCTCACTACGAGCAGTACTTC. The gene calls are TRBV14 and TRBJ2-7, with 8 positions matching TRBD1. Trimming cost V 4 bases and J 3 bases; bases outside gene matches: 8. The CDR3 consists of 15 residues. CDR1 and CDR2 from the germline V gene are SGHDN and FVKESK.

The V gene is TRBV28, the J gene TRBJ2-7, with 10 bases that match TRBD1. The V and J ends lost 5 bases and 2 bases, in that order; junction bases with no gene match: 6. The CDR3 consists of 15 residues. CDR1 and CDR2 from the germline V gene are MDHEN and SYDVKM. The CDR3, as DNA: TGTGCCAGCAGTGAGCCGGGACAGGGGACCTACGAGCAGTACTTC. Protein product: CASSEPGQGTYEQYF. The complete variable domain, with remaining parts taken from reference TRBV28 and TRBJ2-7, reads DVKVTQSSRYLVKRTGEKVFLECVQDMDHENMFWYRQDPGLGLRLIYFSYDVKMKEKGDIPEGYSVSREKKERFSLILESASTNQTSMYLCASSEPGQGTYEQYFGPGTRLTVT.

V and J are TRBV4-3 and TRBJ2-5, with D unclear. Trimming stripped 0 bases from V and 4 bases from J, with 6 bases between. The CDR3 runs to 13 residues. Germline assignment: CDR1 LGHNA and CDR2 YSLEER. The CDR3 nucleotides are TGCGCCAGCAGCCAAGAAGTTAGAGAGACCCAGTACTTC. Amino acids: CASSQEVRETQYF.

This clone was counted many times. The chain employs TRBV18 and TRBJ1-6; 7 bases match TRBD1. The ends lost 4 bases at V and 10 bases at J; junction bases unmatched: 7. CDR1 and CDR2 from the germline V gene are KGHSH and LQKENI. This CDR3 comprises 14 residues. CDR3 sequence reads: CASSLTGERSPLHF. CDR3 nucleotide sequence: TGTGCCAGCTCACTAACAGGGGAAAGGTCACCCCTCCACTTT.

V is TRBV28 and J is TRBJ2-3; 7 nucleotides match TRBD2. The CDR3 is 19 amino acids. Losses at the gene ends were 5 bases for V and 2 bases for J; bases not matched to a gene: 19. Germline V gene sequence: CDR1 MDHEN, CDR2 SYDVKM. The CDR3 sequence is CASSLQIRFLAVFTDTQYF. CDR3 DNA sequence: TGTGCCAGCAGTCTCCAAATAAGGTTTCTAGCGGTCTTCACAGATACGCAGTATTTT.